The rows below give T cell receptor beta chains drawn from one sample of a study of cytomegalovirus exposure and HLA in healthy donors. Method: immunoSEQ multiplex PCR; TCRdb's copy keeps in-frame clones and lacks some. Of 95,000 to 150,000 clones in the sample, 70% to 85% are singletons; the top ten hold under 2%. Sequencing was done on a sample of PBMCs. The source is a man aged 18 to 29 in good health and CMV-seronegative. CDR3s include the opening cysteine and the closing phenylalanine or tryptophan. Fields, in order: V gene, J gene, clone size, D gene, CDR3 length, CDR3 protein, CDR3 DNA. A D gene is named only where the DNA matches it firmly. Not all rows give a size; the values are once, few, many and, for expanded clones, a class.

V: TRBV6-6; J: TRBJ1-1; size: -; D: -; length: 13; CDR3: CASTKGGDTEAFF; DNA: TGTGCCAGCACCAAGGGAGGGGACACTGAAGCTTTCTTT
V: TRBV6-1; J: TRBJ1-2; size: -; D: -; length: 12; CDR3: CAGSGQPPGYTF; DNA: TGTGCCGGTTCCGGACAGCCTCCAGGCTACACCTTC
V: TRBV5-5; J: TRBJ1-3; size: -; D: -; length: 16; CDR3: CASSPQGGGSGNTIYF; DNA: TGTGCCAGCAGCCCCCAGGGCGGGGGCTCTGGAAACACCATATATTTT
V: TRBV19; J: TRBJ2-2; size: -; D: -; length: 16; CDR3: CASSIAPGSSTGELFF; DNA: TGTGCCAGTAGTATAGCTCCGGGAAGTAGCACCGGGGAGCTGTTTTTT
V: TRBV6-6; J: TRBJ1-2; size: -; D: -; length: 15; CDR3: CASSYDQVANYGYTF; DNA: TGTGCCAGCAGTTACGATCAGGTCGCTAACTATGGCTACACCTTC
V: TRBV7-6; J: TRBJ2-4; size: -; D: TRBD2; length: 17; CDR3: CASGRRASGGAKNIQYF; DNA: TGTGCCAGCGGGAGGAGGGCTAGCGGGGGGGCCAAAAACATTCAGTACTTC
V: TRBV9; J: TRBJ2-4; size: -; D: TRBD1; length: 14; CDR3: CASSVRDRGDIQYF; DNA: TGTGCCAGCAGCGTACGAGACAGGGGAGACATTCAGTACTTC
V: TRBV9; J: TRBJ1-3; size: once; D: -; length: 13; CDR3: CASSARGLNTIYF; DNA: TGTGCCAGCAGCGCCAGGGGTCTAAACACCATATATTTT
V: TRBV19; J: TRBJ1-4; size: -; D: -; length: 17; CDR3: CASSMNIFRAAVEKLFF; DNA: TGTGCCAGTAGTATGAACATCTTCAGGGCCGCAGTAGAAAAACTGTTTTTT
V: TRBV7-9; J: TRBJ2-5; size: once; D: -; length: 15; CDR3: CASSLFLRYQETQYF; DNA: TGTGCCAGCAGCTTATTTTTGAGGTACCAAGAGACCCAGTACTTC
V: TRBV7-6; J: TRBJ2-7; size: -; D: TRBD1; length: 14; CDR3: CASSLVTGGHEQYF; DNA: TGTGCCAGCAGCTTGGTGACAGGGGGGCACGAGCAGTACTTC